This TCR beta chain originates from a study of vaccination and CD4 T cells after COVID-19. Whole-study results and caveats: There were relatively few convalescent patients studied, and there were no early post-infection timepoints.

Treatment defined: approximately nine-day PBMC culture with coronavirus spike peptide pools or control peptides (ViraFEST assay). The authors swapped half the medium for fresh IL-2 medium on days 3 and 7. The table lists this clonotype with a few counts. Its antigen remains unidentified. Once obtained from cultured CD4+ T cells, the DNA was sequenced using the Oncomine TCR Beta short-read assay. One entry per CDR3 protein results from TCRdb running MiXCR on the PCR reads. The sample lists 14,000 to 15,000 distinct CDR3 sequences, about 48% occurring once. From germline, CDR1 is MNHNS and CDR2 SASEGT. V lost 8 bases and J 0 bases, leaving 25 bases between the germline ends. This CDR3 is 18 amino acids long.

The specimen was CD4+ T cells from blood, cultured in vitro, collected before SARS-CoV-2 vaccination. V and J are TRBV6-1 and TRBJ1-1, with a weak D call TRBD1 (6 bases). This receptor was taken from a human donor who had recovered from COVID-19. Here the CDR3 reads CASFTLRPGHRMNTEAFF. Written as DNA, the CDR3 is TGTGCCAGCTTTACGCTCCGTCCGGGACACCGGATGAACACTGAAGCTTTCTTT.